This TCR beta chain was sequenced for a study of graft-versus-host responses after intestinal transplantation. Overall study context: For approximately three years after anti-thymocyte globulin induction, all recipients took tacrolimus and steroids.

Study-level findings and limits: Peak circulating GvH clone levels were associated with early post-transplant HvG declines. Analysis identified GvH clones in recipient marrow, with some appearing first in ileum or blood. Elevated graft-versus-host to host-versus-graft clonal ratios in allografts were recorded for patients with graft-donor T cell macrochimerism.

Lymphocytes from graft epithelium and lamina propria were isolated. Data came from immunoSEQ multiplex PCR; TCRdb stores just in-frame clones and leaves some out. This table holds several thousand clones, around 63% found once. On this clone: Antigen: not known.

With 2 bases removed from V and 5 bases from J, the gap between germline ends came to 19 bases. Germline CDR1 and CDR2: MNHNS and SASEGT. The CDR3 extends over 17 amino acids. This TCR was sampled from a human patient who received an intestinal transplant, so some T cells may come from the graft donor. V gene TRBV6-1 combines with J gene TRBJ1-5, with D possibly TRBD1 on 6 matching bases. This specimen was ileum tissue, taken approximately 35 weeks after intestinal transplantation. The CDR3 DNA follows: TGTGCCAGCAGTGAAAGTGTAGGACAGACGTCCCATCAGCCCCAGCATTTT. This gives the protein CASSESVGQTSHQPQHF.